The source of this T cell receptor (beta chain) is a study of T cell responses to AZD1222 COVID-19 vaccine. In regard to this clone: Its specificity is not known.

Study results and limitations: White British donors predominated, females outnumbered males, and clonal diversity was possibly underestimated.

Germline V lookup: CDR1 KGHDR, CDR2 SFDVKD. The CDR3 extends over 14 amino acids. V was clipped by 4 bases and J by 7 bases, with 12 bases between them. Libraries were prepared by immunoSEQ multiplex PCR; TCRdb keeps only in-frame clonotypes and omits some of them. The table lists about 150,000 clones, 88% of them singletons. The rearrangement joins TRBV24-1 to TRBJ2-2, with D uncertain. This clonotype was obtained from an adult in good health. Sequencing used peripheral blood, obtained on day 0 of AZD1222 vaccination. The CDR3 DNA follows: TGTGCCACCAGTGAGGCTTGGGGTAACGGGGAGCTGTTTTTT. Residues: CATSEAWGNGELFF.